This T cell receptor beta chain was sequenced for a study of blood T cell repertoires in COVID-19. Study-level information: The United States, Italy and Spain provided the acute and convalescent COVID-19 samples. T cells, B-cell-depleted T cells, or PBMCs provided the cDNA or gDNA that served as material.

The CDR3 consists of 17 residues. CDR1 is MDHEN, CDR2 SYDVKM, per germline. The V gene end was trimmed by 7 bases and the J gene end by 3 bases; junction bases not matched to a gene: 15. Authors' methods: For nucleated cells, counts were estimated from reference gene primer amplification. The assay was immunoSEQ multiplex PCR, and TCRdb's table has in-frame clones only and misses some. V and J calls plus clone size are reproduced from that table; the DNA served to infer D and trimming. The sample records some 200,000 clones, almost 85% being singletons. This chain connects TRBV28 to TRBJ1-1, with 9 positions matching TRBD1. This clonotype was sampled from a woman in her forties or fifties with active or convalescent COVID-19. Sequenced sample: peripheral blood. The CDR3 protein is CASTPPLQGATDTEAFF. The DNA for the CDR3 is TGTGCCAGCACCCCTCCCCTACAGGGGGCGACGGACACTGAAGCTTTCTTT.